This T cell receptor beta chain originates from a study of CD8 T cells in ankylosing spondylitis. Findings and limits, study-wide: What seemed typical of ankylosing spondylitis blood was a TCR beta motif built from fewer than ten highly homologous variants. Disease-linked clones reportedly showed significant enrichment in matched ankylosing spondylitis synovial fluid.

CDR1 is SNHLY, CDR2 FYNNEI, per germline. The length of the CDR3 is 15 residues. On this clonotype itself: Its antigen is not known. The junction and the germline gene differ at one end; a read error may be behind it.

TCRdb independently ran MiXCR on the 5' RACE reads; one entry per CDR3 protein. This table has hundreds of thousands of distinct CDR3 sequences, 12% appearing once. Sequenced input: blood, either unsorted or a sorted T cell fraction (not recorded which). J is TRBJ2-5 and V is TRBV2; 13 nucleotides match TRBD2. This TCR was recovered from a male donor with ankylosing spondylitis. This CDR3 is CASSFRGLAGDRDVF. CDR3 in DNA: TGTGCCAGCAGTTTCCGAGGACTAGCGGGAGACCGTGATGTTTTC.